Each of the 12 T cell receptor beta chains below was sequenced from the same sample in a study of early T cells in non-severe SARS-CoV-2 infection. TCRdb reanalysed the 5' RACE reads using MiXCR and keeps one entry per CDR3 protein. The sample shows approximately 65,000 distinct CDR3 sequences, 13% of them seen only once. Sequenced sample: whole blood. The origin of the receptors is an adult who was a healthcare worker with PCR-confirmed SARS-CoV-2 infection or an uninfected control (not recorded which).

This clonotype was detected ten times or more. CDR3 sequence (DNA): TGCGCCAGCAGCCAAGCCCTGTCTCGGACCGAGCAGTACTTC. This codes for CASSQALSRTEQYF. The chain employs TRBV4-3 and TRBJ2-7; D not certain. The germline V gene encodes CDR1 LGHNA and CDR2 YSLEER. The CDR3 is 14 residues long. Trimming shortened V by 1 base and J by 6 bases, and 13 bases separated the two germline ends.

This clonotype showed up many times. The genes are TRBV5-4 and TRBJ1-4, with 8 bases lining up with TRBD1. Per germline, CDR1 SGHNT and CDR2 YYREEE (reference sequence). The CDR3 runs 14 residues. V lost 4 bases, J lost 5 bases, and 4 bases stayed unmatched. CDR3 bases: TGTGCCAGCAGCCTCCGGACAGGGAATGAAAAACTGTTTTTT. Its protein product is CASSLRTGNEKLFF. Variable domain in full (rest from reference TRBV5-4 and TRBJ1-4): ETGVTQSPTHLIKTRGQQVTLRCSSQSGHNTVSWYQQALGQGPQFIFQYYREEENGRGNFPPRFSGLQFPNYSSELNVNALELDDSALYLCASSLRTGNEKLFFGSGTQLSVL.

This clonotype was detected only a few times. The chain has TRBV20-1 and TRBJ2-7, with D tentatively TRBD1 (6 bases). Germline assignment: CDR1 DFQATT and CDR2 SNEGSKA (reference sequence). The V end was cut by 0 bases, the J end by 6 bases, with 21 bases between. This CDR3 region has 16 residues. CDR3 DNA: TGCAGTGCTAGAGACCATATGTCAGGGGCCCCAGGCGAGCAGTACTTC. Protein: CSARDHMSGAPGEQYF.

The sample holds a few counts of this clonotype. CDR3 DNA: TGTGCCATCAGCGGGACAGGGGGAATCTCTGGGGCCAACGTCCTGACTTTC. It encodes CAISGTGGISGANVLTF. V usage is TRBV10-3 and J usage is TRBJ2-6; 11 bases line up with TRBD1. CDR1 and CDR2 from the germline V gene are ENHRY and SYGVKD. This CDR3 has 17 residues. The V segment lost 6 bases and the J segment 0 bases; nucleotides outside the gene matches: 4.

This clonotype showed up many times. The chain combines TRBV11-2 with TRBJ2-7; D call uncertain. CDR3 length equals 12 residues. From germline, CDR1 is SGHAT and CDR2 FQNNGV. The V end was cut by 6 bases, the J end by 4 bases, with 10 bases between. The CDR3 here is CASSSGRYEQYF. The DNA for the CDR3 is TGTGCCAGCAGTTCGGGTCGATACGAGCAGTACTTC.

In its sample, this clonotype was seen many times. The V gene is TRBV4-3, the J gene TRBJ2-4, with D unclear. The germline V and J ends were trimmed by 1 base and 15 bases, with 19 bases remaining between them. The germline V gene encodes CDR1 LGHNA and CDR2 YSLEER. The length of the CDR3 is 14 residues. The chain's CDR3 is CASSQVHRDPLRYF. The CDR3 DNA sequence: TGCGCCAGCAGCCAAGTTCACCGAGACCCGCTAAGGTACTTC.

The chain is built from TRBV20-1 and TRBJ1-1; D remains unclear. V was shortened by 3 bases and J by 11 bases, with 4 bases between the two germline ends. CDR1 and CDR2 (germline): DFQATT, SNEGSKA (reference sequence). This CDR3 comprises 8 residues. CDR3 nucleotides: TGCAGTGCTAGTCGGGCTTTCTTT. It translates to CSASRAFF.

In this sample, this clonotype turned up a few times. The V gene is TRBV5-1, the J gene TRBJ2-7; possible D gene TRBD1, 6 bases. V gave up 4 bases and J gave up 3 bases, with 14 bases separating them. The CDR3 is 14 amino acids. Per the germline V gene, CDR1 is SGHRS and CDR2 is YFSETQ. The CDR3 nucleotides read TGCGCCAGCAGCGCCGGACAGCGTTACTACGAGCAGTACTTC. Translating it yields CASSAGQRYYEQYF.

The chain links TRBV21-1 to TRBJ2-5. TRBV21-1 is a pseudogene locus. CDR3 length equals 14 residues. CDR3 bases: TGTGCCAGCAGCAAGCGGTCACCTCAAGAGACCCAGTACTTC. As protein: CASSKRSPQETQYF.

This clonotype has ten or more counts. The chain couples TRBV6-2 or TRBV6-3 to TRBJ1-1; a weak D match, TRBD1 (5 bases). The CDR3 loop spans 15 amino acids. V lost 5 bases and J lost 7, with 20 bases in between. Germline CDR1 and CDR2: MNHEY and SVGEGT. DNA for the CDR3: TGTGCCAGCAGTCCCCAGGTGCAGGGTCGTGATGAAGCTTTCTTT. Amino acid sequence: CASSPQVQGRDEAFF.

V usage is TRBV10-3 and J usage is TRBJ2-3; TRBD2 aligns across 9 bases. The V segment lost 3 bases and the J segment 3 bases; nucleotides outside the gene matches: 10. The CDR3 sequence is 17 residues long. Germline V gene data show CDR1 as ENHRY and CDR2 as SYGVKD. The CDR3 nucleotides are TGTGCCATCAGTGATCGGTTGGGCGGGGGGGCGACAGATACGCAGTATTTT. Translating it yields CAISDRLGGGATDTQYF.

The V gene is TRBV6-2 or TRBV6-3, the J gene TRBJ2-7, with D hard to call. CDR1 MNHEY and CDR2 SVGEGT come from the germline V gene. CDR3 length: 13 amino acids. With 4 bases removed from V and 2 bases from J, the gap between germline ends came to 9 bases. The DNA of the CDR3 is TGTGCCAGCAGTTTTGACGGTGCCTACGAGCAGTACTTC. This gives the protein CASSFDGAYEQYF.